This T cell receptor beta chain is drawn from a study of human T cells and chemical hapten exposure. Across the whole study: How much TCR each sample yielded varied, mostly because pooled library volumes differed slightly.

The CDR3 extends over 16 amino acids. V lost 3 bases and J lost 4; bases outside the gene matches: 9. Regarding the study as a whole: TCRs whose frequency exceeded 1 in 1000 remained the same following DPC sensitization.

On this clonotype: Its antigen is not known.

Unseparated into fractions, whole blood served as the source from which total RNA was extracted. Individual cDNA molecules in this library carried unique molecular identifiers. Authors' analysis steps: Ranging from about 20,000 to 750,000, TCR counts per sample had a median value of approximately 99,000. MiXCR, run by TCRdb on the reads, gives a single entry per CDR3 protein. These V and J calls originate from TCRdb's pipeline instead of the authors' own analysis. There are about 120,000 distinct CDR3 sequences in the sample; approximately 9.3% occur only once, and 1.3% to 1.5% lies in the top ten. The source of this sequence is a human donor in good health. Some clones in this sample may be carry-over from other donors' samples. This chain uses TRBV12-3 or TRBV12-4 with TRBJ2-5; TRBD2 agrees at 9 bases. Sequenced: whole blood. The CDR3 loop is CASSFGGGEDRETQYF. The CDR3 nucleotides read TGTGCCAGCAGTTTCGGCGGGGGGGAGGACAGAGAGACCCAGTACTTC.